This T cell receptor (beta chain) was obtained from a study of T-cell memory formation after mild COVID-19. A few counts support this clonotype. No antigen is known for it. Via MiXCR, TCRdb re-called the 5' RACE reads, giving one row per CDR3 protein. The profile shows about 430,000 distinct CDR3 sequences, roughly a quarter of them singletons. Overall study findings and caveats: CD4+ contracting clones lay mainly in CM and EM, CD8+ ones in EMRA.

CDR1 and CDR2 (germline): SQVTM, ANQGSEA. The V gene lost 7 bases and the J gene lost 7 bases, with 11 bases spanning the gap. The CDR3 has 10 residues. The J gene is TRBJ2-7, the V gene TRBV29-1; D might be TRBD2 (5 bases). The sample was PBMCs or a T cell subset sorted from them (not recorded which). The TCR sequence derives from an adult woman who had mild COVID-19 (a few samples of this study predate the infection). Cell type and time point are not known. The CDR3 reads CSAQEREQYF. CDR3 coding DNA: TGCAGCGCCCAGGAGCGGGAGCAGTACTTC.